These 31 T cell receptor beta chains were sequenced from one sample in a study of blood T cell repertoires in COVID-19. The method was immunoSEQ multiplex PCR; TCRdb's version includes in-frame clones alone and lacks a portion of them. This sample has just under 350,000 clones, with approximately 82% found just once. Sequencing used peripheral blood. These receptors were taken from a man younger than 40 with active or convalescent COVID-19.

This chain joins TRBV19 and TRBJ1-4; 7 nucleotides match TRBD1. The germline V gene has CDR1 LNHDA and CDR2 SQIVND (reference sequence). V dropped 5 bases and J dropped 4; count of bases not matched to a gene: 10. The CDR3 covers 16 residues. CDR3 amino acids: CASSVGTEGINEKLFF. The CDR3 bases are TGTGCCAGTAGTGTCGGGACAGAAGGGATTAATGAAAAACTGTTTTTT. Variable domain in full (rest from reference TRBV19 and TRBJ1-4): DGGITQSPKYLFRKEGQNVTLSCEQNLNHDAMYWYRQDPGQGLRLIYYSQIVNDFQKGDIAEGYSVSREKKESFPLTVTSAQKNPTAFYLCASSVGTEGINEKLFFGSGTQLSVL.

The rearrangement joins TRBV7-9 to TRBJ1-4; D is perhaps TRBD1 (6 bases). Germline V gene lookup returns CDR1 SEHNR and CDR2 FQNEAQ (reference sequence). V lost 5 bases to trimming and J lost 5 bases, with 18 bases between them. The CDR3 covers 16 residues. Here the CDR3 reads CASSPRQDNLNEKLFF. In DNA form, the CDR3 reads TGTGCCAGCAGCCCTCGACAGGATAATTTAAATGAAAAACTGTTTTTT.

The chain has TRBV2 and TRBJ1-1; TRBD1 matches at 7 bases. V shed 1 base, J shed 10 bases, and the junction held 6 bases outside the gene matches. In germline, CDR1 is SNHLY, CDR2 FYNNEI. The CDR3 loop spans 13 amino acids. The CDR3 DNA sequence: TGTGCCAGCAGTGAAGTAACAGGGGATGGAGCTTTCTTT. It translates to CASSEVTGDGAFF.

This clone came up many times. This chain uses TRBV3-1 (or the pseudogene TRBV3-2) with TRBJ1-1, with TRBD1 identical over 11 bases. V trimming: 7 bases; J trimming: 1 base; junction bases outside the gene matches: 8. The CDR3 consists of 16 residues. Germline V gene data show CDR1 as LGHDT and CDR2 as YNNKEL (reference sequence). The DNA of the CDR3 is TGTGCCAGCAAGATTGGGACAGGGGGTCGGAACACTGAAGCTTTCTTT. Translation: CASKIGTGGRNTEAFF.

V usage is TRBV19 and J usage is TRBJ1-1; D may be TRBD1 (5 bases). The CDR3 spans 14 residues. V was clipped by 6 bases and J by 4 bases, with 15 bases between them. CDR1 LNHDA and CDR2 SQIVND come from the germline V gene (reference sequence). For the CDR3, the DNA is TGTGCCAGTAGGCCGACAGAAAGACTCACTGAAGCTTTCTTT. This encodes CASRPTERLTEAFF.

The rearrangement links TRBV7-2 to TRBJ1-2; weak D call: TRBD1 (5 bases). The length of the CDR3 is 14 residues. Germline V gene lookup returns CDR1 SGHTA and CDR2 FQGNSA. V dropped 1 base and J dropped 6 bases, with 12 bases sitting between them. DNA of the CDR3: TGTGCCAGCAGCTTAGGTGCGGGGGTTGATGGCTACACCTTC. This encodes CASSLGAGVDGYTF.

The chain employs TRBV7-9 and TRBJ2-4; D unclear. Trimming took 8 bases from V and 5 from J, leaving 16 bases between them. This CDR3 spans 14 amino acids. CDR1 is SEHNR, CDR2 FQNEAQ, per germline (reference sequence). The CDR3 here is CASLGGVEENIQYF. CDR3 sequence (DNA): TGTGCCAGCCTCGGTGGAGTTGAGGAAAACATTCAGTACTTC.

The V gene is TRBV7-2, the J gene TRBJ1-6; D remains unclear. The CDR3 is made up of 13 amino acids. Germline values: CDR1 SGHTA, CDR2 FQGNSA. V lost 4 bases and J 10 bases, leaving 11 bases between the germline ends. The CDR3 is CASSSHGSSPLHF. In DNA, the CDR3 is TGTGCCAGCAGCTCCCACGGGTCCTCACCCCTCCACTTT.

V is TRBV7-8 and J is TRBJ2-7; D may be TRBD1 (5 bases). The CDR3 consists of 14 residues. V was pared by 1 base and J by 0 bases, with 7 bases between. Per the germline V gene, CDR1 is SGHVS and CDR2 is FQNEAQ. The CDR3 coding sequence is TGTGCCAGCAGCTTAGATACAGGCTCCTACGAGCAGTACTTC. Residues: CASSLDTGSYEQYF.

This chain joins TRBV6-5 and TRBJ1-2, with D perhaps matching TRBD1 (6 bases). Germline V gene data show CDR1 as MNHEY and CDR2 as SVGAGI. This CDR3 contains 16 residues. The V and J ends lost 0 bases and 2 bases respectively, with 13 bases between them. The CDR3: CASSYSIQGRNYGYTF. The CDR3 DNA reads TGTGCCAGCAGTTACTCGATTCAGGGGAGAAACTATGGCTACACCTTC.

The chain uses TRBV10-3 and TRBJ1-1, with TRBD1 matching 7 bases. The V gene's germline CDR1 is ENHRY and CDR2 SYGVKD. This CDR3 region has 16 residues. V dropped 0 bases and J dropped 1; count of bases not matched to a gene: 5. This chain's CDR3 is CAISESRRQGNTEAFF. DNA of the CDR3: TGTGCCATCAGTGAGTCTCGCAGACAGGGGAACACTGAAGCTTTCTTT.

J is TRBJ2-7 and V is TRBV24-1; 11 bases are a match to TRBD2. After removal of 4 bases from V and 3 bases from J, the junction contained 7 bases not matched to a gene. The germline CDR1 and CDR2 sequences are KGHDR and SFDVKD. The CDR3 length is 16 residues. CDR3 amino acids: CATSDSGTSGYYEQYF. DNA of the CDR3: TGTGCCACCAGTGACTCTGGGACTAGCGGTTACTACGAGCAGTACTTC.

The chain has TRBV27 and TRBJ1-1, with TRBD1 identical over 7 bases. The CDR3 consists of 12 residues. Germline V CDR1 and CDR2: MNHEY, SMNVEV (reference sequence). V dropped 5 bases and J dropped 11; count of bases not matched to a gene: 8. This CDR3 is CASSTGALGAFF. CDR3 sequence (DNA): TGTGCCAGCAGTACAGGGGCGTTGGGCGCTTTCTTT.

This clone was seen only a few times. The J gene is TRBJ1-2, the V gene TRBV19, with 9 bases fitting TRBD1. CDR1 LNHDA and CDR2 SQIVND come from the germline V gene (reference sequence). J was trimmed by 3 bases and V by 3 bases; bases with no gene match: 5. This CDR3 region has 15 residues. CDR3 region: CASSMGRDRDYGYTF. CDR3 DNA sequence: TGTGCCAGTAGTATGGGGCGGGACAGGGACTATGGCTACACCTTC.

The chain combines TRBV7-2 with TRBJ2-2; tentative D call: TRBD2 (5 bases). V lost 0 bases to trimming and J lost 6 bases, with 14 bases between them. Germline V gene data show CDR1 as SGHTA and CDR2 as FQGNSA. There are 16 residues in the CDR3. The DNA for the CDR3 is TGTGCCAGCAGCTTAGCGCTCGGGAAAATTGCCGGGGAGCTGTTTTTT. Its translation is CASSLALGKIAGELFF.

This clone was counted between two and nine times. The chain combines TRBV27 with TRBJ1-2; D uncertain. CDR3 length: 13 residues. Germline values: CDR1 MNHEY, CDR2 SMNVEV (reference sequence). V dropped 3 bases and J dropped 3 bases, with 8 bases sitting between them. CDR3 sequence (DNA): TGTGCCAGCAGTTTTTCCGGGGACTATGGCTACACCTTC. The encoded protein is CASSFSGDYGYTF.

A single count supports this clone. The chain has TRBV15 and TRBJ1-6; TRBD1 might be the D (5 bases). Trimming cost V 1 base and J 10 bases, with 8 bases left between them. Per germline, CDR1 LNHNV and CDR2 YYDKDF (reference sequence). This CDR3 comprises 13 residues. This chain's CDR3 is CATSRVKGSPLHF. The CDR3 coding sequence is TGTGCCACCAGCAGAGTAAAGGGGTCACCCCTCCACTTT.

This chain links TRBV18 with TRBJ1-1, with 7 positions matching TRBD1. CDR1 is KGHSH, CDR2 LQKENI, per germline. CDR3 length: 15 residues. With V trimmed by 3 bases and J by 7 bases, 11 bases remained unmatched. The chain's CDR3 is CASSPNRQGRFEAFF. In nucleotides, the CDR3 is TGTGCCAGCTCACCGAATAGACAGGGAAGATTTGAAGCTTTCTTT.

This clone was detected once. The V call is TRBV10-2, the J call TRBJ1-2; 7 bases are a match to TRBD1. From germline, CDR1 is WSHSY and CDR2 SAAADI. V shed 3 bases and J 8 bases; nucleotides not matched to a gene: 12. The CDR3 has 15 residues. Here the CDR3 DNA reads TGCGCCAGCAGTGAATCGAAGGGGGCCTCCGGGGGCTACACCTTC. It yields the protein CASSESKGASGGYTF.

The rearrangement joins TRBV9 to TRBJ1-1; 8 bases align to TRBD1. There are 14 residues in the CDR3. Trimming cost V 3 bases and J 3 bases; bases outside gene matches: 4. Per the germline V gene, CDR1 is SGDLS and CDR2 is YYNGEE. The CDR3: CASSGQGADTEAFF. Here the CDR3 DNA reads TGTGCCAGCAGCGGTCAGGGGGCGGACACTGAAGCTTTCTTT.

The V and J genes are TRBV9 and TRBJ2-1; 10 nucleotides line up with TRBD2. V shed 7 bases and J 3 bases; nucleotides not matched to a gene: 16. CDR1 SGDLS and CDR2 YYNGEE come from the germline V gene. The CDR3 sequence is 18 residues long. The CDR3 reads CASSATFQRGGFYNEQFF. In nucleotides, the CDR3 is TGTGCCAGCTCGGCCACCTTCCAGCGGGGGGGATTCTACAATGAGCAGTTCTTC.

This rearrangement joins TRBV28 to TRBJ2-3; the match to TRBD1 covers 8 bases. Trimming at V came to 5 bases and at J to 5 bases, leaving 6 bases not matched to a gene. This CDR3 contains 14 residues. Germline values: CDR1 MDHEN, CDR2 SYDVKM. Here the CDR3 reads CASSQGQGIDTQYF. DNA for the CDR3: TGTGCCAGCAGTCAAGGACAGGGAATAGATACGCAGTATTTT.

The chain couples TRBV7-2 to TRBJ1-2; 7 bases fit TRBD1. V lost 6 bases, J lost 2 bases, and 6 bases stayed unmatched. This CDR3 comprises 14 residues. The germline V gene has CDR1 SGHTA and CDR2 FQGNSA. CDR3 protein: CASRLKGANYGYTF. Written as DNA, the CDR3 is TGTGCCAGCAGGCTTAAGGGGGCGAACTATGGCTACACCTTC.

J is TRBJ2-5 and V is TRBV28, with D maybe TRBD2 (6 bases). The CDR3 covers 13 residues. Germline V gene data show CDR1 as MDHEN and CDR2 as SYDVKM. V lost 9 bases, J lost 2 bases, and 13 bases lay in between. Here the CDR3 DNA reads TGTGCCAGTACCGGGAGCACTCAAGAGACCCAGTACTTC. Translated: CASTGSTQETQYF.

V and J are TRBV7-8 and TRBJ2-2, with D possibly being TRBD1 (6 bases). CDR3 size: 15 residues. Germline V gene sequence: CDR1 SGHVS, CDR2 FQNEAQ. V was pared by 7 bases and J by 5 bases, with 17 bases between. DNA of the CDR3: TGTGCCAGCAACCTTGGACAGAGGTTAACCGGGGAGCTGTTTTTT. Protein: CASNLGQRLTGELFF.

The table lists this clone with a few counts. The rearrangement links TRBV2 to TRBJ2-7; D unresolved. This CDR3 has 12 residues. Germline V gives CDR1 SNHLY, CDR2 FYNNEI. V was trimmed by 4 bases and J by 5 bases, leaving 9 bases between them. The CDR3 sequence is CASSVFIHEQYF. CDR3 nucleotide sequence: TGTGCCAGCAGTGTATTTATCCACGAGCAGTACTTC.

The chain carries TRBV6-2 or TRBV6-3 and TRBJ1-5; TRBD1 might be the D (6 bases). The V gene lost 4 bases and the J gene lost 4 bases, with 11 bases spanning the gap. Germline V gene data show CDR1 as MNHEY and CDR2 as SVGEGT. CDR3 size: 14 residues. For the CDR3, the DNA is TGTGCCAGCAGTTCCGGACAGCCTAATCAGCCCCAGCATTTT. Encoded protein: CASSSGQPNQPQHF.

This clone was seen just once. The sample holds other DNA sequences that translate to the same CDR3. The rearrangement links TRBV6-5 to TRBJ2-7; D might be TRBD1 (6 bases). The V gene's germline CDR1 is MNHEY and CDR2 SVGAGI. The CDR3 covers 12 residues. V lost 6 bases, J lost 2 bases, and 8 bases lay in between. The CDR3 region is CASRDRAYEQYF. The CDR3 DNA sequence: TGTGCCAGCAGGGACAGAGCCTACGAGCAGTACTTC.

The chain is built from TRBV9 and TRBJ1-2, with D possibly being TRBD1 (5 bases). CDR3 size: 15 residues. Germline assignment: CDR1 SGDLS and CDR2 YYNGEE. V was pared by 4 bases and J by 4 bases, with 17 bases between. The CDR3 DNA sequence: TGTGCCAGCAGCCCTGCGGGGCACTCGCTCTATGGCTACACCTTC. Protein product: CASSPAGHSLYGYTF.

The chain combines TRBV29-1 with TRBJ1-5; 7 nucleotides line up with TRBD1. The V gene's germline CDR1 is SQVTM and CDR2 ANQGSEA. CDR3 length equals 12 residues. J was trimmed by 4 bases and V by 6 bases; bases with no gene match: 3. The CDR3 loop reads CSVGQQNQPQHF. The CDR3 nucleotides read TGCAGCGTGGGACAGCAAAATCAGCCCCAGCATTTT.

The chain combines TRBV15 with TRBJ2-7; a possible D gene is TRBD2 (5 bases). The germline V gene encodes CDR1 LNHNV and CDR2 YYDKDF (reference sequence). V shed 0 bases and J shed 12 bases, with 9 bases lying between them. This CDR3 region has 11 residues. CDR3 nucleotides: TGTGCCACCAGCAGAGATCGGAGGCGGTACTTC. Its translation is CATSRDRRRYF.